What follows is one T cell receptor beta chain and its context. Its antigen remains unidentified. The junction had 10 bases not matched to a gene; V was cut back by 2 bases and J by 4 bases. Germline-derived CDR1 and CDR2 are GTSNPN and SVGIG (reference sequence). The length of the CDR3 is 15 residues. These data are taken from a study of coeliac disease. Whole-study findings and limits: Most TRB amino acid sequences occurred in only one sample. Known gliadin-specific TRB sequences: about 45% of the 18 coeliac samples, only 1 of 6 controls.

Sequencing was performed with immunoSEQ multiplex PCR; in TCRdb, only in-frame clones are kept and a portion is missing. The sample lists roughly 4,800 clones; 72% were seen once. The sequenced material came from lymphocytes from the gut lamina propria. This TCR was sampled from a man aged 18 to 29 with celiac disease on a gluten-free diet. The genes are TRBV30 and TRBJ1-2; 7 bases match TRBD1. The CDR3 protein is CAWSSFDRDPYGYTF. DNA of the CDR3: TGTGCCTGGAGTTCATTCGACAGGGACCCCTATGGCTACACCTTC. The full variable domain, rest sourced from reference TRBV30 and TRBJ1-2, is SQTIHQWPATLVQPVGSPLSLECTVEGTSNPNLYWYRQAAGRGLQLLFYSVGIGQISSEVPQNLSASRPQDRQFILSSKKLLLSDSGFYLCAWSSFDRDPYGYTFGSGTRLTVV.